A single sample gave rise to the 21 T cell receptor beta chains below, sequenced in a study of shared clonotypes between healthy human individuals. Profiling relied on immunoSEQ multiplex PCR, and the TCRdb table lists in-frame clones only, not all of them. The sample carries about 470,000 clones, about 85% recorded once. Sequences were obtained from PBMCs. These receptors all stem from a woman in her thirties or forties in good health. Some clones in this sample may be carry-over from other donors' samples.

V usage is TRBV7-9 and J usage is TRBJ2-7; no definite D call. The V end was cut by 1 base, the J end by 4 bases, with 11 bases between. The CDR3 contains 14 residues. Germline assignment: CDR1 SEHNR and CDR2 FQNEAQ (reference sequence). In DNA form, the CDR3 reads TGTGCCAGCAGCTTAGGCTCTGGGGTTTACGAGCAGTACTTC. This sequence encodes CASSLGSGVYEQYF.

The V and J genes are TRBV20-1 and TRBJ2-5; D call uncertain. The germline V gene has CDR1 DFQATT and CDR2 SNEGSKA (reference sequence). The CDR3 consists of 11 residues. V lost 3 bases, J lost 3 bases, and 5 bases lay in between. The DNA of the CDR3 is TGCAGTGCTAGCACAGAAGAGACCCAGTACTTC. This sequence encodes CSASTEETQYF.

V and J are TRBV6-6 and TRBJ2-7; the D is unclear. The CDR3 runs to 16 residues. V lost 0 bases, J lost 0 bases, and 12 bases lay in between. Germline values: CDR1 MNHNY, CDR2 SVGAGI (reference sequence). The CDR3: CASSYSWQLNSYEQYF. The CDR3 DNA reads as TGTGCCAGCAGTTACTCGTGGCAGTTGAACTCCTACGAGCAGTACTTC.

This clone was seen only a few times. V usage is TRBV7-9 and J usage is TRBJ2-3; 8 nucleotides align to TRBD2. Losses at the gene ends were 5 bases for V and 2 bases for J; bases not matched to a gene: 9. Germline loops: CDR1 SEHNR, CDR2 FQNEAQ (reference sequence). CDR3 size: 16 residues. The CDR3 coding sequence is TGTGCCAGCAGCCCCGTTAGCGGGGCCTTCACAGATACGCAGTATTTT. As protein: CASSPVSGAFTDTQYF.

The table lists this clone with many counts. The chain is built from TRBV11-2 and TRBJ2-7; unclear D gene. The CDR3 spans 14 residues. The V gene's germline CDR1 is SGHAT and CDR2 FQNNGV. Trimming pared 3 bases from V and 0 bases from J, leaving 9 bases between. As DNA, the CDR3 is TGTGCCAGCAGCTTCTCTGAGAGCTCCTACGAGCAGTACTTC. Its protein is CASSFSESSYEQYF.

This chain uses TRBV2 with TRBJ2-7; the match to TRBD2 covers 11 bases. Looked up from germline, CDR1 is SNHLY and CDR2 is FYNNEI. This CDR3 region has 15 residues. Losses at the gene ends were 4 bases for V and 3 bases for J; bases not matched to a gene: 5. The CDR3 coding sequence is TGTGCCAGCAGTGTTGAGACTAGCGGGATCTACGAGCAGTACTTC. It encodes CASSVETSGIYEQYF.

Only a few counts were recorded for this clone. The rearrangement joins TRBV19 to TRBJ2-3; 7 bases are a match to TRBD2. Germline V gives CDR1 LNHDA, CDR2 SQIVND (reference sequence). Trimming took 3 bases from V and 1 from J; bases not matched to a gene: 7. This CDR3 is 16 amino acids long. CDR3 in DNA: TGTGCCAGTAGTATTGTGTGGGACTACGGCACAGATACGCAGTATTTT. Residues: CASSIVWDYGTDTQYF.

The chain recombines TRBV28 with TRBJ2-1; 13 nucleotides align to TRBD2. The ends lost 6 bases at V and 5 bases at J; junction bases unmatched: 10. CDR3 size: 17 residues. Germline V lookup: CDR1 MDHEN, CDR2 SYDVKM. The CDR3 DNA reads TGTGCCAGCAGCCCACAATTCGGACTAGCGGGGGACAATGAGCAGTTCTTC. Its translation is CASSPQFGLAGDNEQFF.

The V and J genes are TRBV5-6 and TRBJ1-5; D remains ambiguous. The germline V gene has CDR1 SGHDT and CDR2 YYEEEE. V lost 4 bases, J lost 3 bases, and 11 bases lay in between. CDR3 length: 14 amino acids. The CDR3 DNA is TGTGCCAGCAGCGTAGACGGTAACAATCAGCCCCAGCATTTT. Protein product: CASSVDGNNQPQHF.

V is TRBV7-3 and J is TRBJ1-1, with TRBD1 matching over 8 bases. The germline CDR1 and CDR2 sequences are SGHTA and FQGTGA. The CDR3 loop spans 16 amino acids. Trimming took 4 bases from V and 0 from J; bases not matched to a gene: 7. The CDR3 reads CASSSRGPPMNTEAFF. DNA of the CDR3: TGTGCCAGCAGCTCCAGGGGGCCGCCAATGAACACTGAAGCTTTCTTT.

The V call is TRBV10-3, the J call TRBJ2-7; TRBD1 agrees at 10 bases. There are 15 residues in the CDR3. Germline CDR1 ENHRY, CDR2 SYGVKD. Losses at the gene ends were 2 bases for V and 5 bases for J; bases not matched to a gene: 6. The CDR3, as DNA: TGTGCCATCAGTGAGGCCGGGACAGGGGAGGACGAGCAGTACTTC. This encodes CAISEAGTGEDEQYF.

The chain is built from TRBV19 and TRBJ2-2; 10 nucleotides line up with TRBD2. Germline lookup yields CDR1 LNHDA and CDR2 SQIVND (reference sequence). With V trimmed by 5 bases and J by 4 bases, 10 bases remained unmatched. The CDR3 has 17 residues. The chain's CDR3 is CASSRPLAGVVTGELFF. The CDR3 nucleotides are TGTGCCAGTAGTCGACCTCTAGCGGGAGTGGTCACCGGGGAGCTGTTTTTT.

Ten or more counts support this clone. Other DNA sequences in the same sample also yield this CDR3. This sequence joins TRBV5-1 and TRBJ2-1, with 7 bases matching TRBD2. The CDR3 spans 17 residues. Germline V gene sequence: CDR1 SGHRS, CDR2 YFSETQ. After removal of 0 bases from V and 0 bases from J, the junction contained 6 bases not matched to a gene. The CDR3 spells CASSLEASGSSYNEQFF. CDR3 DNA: TGCGCCAGCAGCTTGGAGGCTAGCGGAAGCTCCTACAATGAGCAGTTCTTC.

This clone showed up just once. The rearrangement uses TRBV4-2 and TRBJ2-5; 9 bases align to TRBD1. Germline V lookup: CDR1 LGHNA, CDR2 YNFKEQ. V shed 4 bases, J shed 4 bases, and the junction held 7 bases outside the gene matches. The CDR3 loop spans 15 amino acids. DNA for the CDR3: TGTGCCAGCAGCCTCACGACAGGGGGAATAGAGACCCAGTACTTC. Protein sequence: CASSLTTGGIETQYF.

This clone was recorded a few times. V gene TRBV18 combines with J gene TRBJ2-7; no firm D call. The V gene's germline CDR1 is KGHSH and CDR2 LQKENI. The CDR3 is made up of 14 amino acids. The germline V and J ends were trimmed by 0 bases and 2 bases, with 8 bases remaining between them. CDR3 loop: CASSPPAGAYEQYF. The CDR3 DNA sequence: TGTGCCAGCTCACCACCGGCCGGAGCCTACGAGCAGTACTTC.

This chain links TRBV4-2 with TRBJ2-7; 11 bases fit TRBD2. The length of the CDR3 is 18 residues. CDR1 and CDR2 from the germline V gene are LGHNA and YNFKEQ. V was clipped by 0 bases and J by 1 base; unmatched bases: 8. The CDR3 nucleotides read TGTGCCAGCAGCCAAGAGCGGTGGCTAGCGGGAGGATCCTACGAGCAGTACTTC. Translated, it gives CASSQERWLAGGSYEQYF.

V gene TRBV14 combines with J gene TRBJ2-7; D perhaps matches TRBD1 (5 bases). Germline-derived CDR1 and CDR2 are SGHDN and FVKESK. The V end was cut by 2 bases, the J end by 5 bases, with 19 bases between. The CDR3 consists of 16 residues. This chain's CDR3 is CASSQWGGASGDEQYF. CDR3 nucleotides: TGTGCCAGCAGCCAATGGGGCGGAGCGTCTGGTGACGAGCAGTACTTC.

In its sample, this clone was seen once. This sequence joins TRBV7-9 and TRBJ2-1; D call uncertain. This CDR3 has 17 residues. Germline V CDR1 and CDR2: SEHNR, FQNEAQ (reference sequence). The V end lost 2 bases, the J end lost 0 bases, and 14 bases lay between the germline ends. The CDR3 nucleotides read TGTGCCAGCAGCTTAAGGGCGGTCCAGAGCTCCTACAATGAGCAGTTCTTC. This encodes CASSLRAVQSSYNEQFF.

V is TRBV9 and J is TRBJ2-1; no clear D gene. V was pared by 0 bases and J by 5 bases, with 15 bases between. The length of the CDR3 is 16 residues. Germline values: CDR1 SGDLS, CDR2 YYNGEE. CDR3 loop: CASSVGARLLNNEQFF. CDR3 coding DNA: TGTGCCAGCAGCGTAGGCGCCCGACTCCTAAACAATGAGCAGTTCTTC.

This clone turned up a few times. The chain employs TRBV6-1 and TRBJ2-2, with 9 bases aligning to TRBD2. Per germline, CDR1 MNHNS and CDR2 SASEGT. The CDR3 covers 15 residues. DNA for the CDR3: TGTGCTACGGAGGCTAGCGGGGCGAACACCGGGGAGCTGTTTTTT. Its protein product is CATEASGANTGELFF.

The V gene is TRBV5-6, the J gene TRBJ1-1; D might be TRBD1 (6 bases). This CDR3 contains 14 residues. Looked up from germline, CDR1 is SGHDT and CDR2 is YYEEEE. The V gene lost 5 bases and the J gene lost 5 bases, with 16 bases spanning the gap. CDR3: CASSYGGVGTEAFF. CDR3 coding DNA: TGTGCCAGCAGTTATGGGGGCGTAGGGACTGAAGCTTTCTTT.